Listed here are 21 T cell receptor beta chains from one sample, sequenced in a study of T cells expressing NK-cell markers. TCRdb derives one entry per CDR3 protein from the 5' RACE reads, leaving out DNA. The table lists 400,000 to 450,000 distinct CDR3 sequences, with less than 7.5% in the top ten. Sequencing was done on a sample of blood T cells: a sorted CD56 or NKG2C T cell subset, CD4+ or CD8+ T cells, or bulk PBMC T cells (not recorded which). Receptors originate from a woman aged 18 to 75 in good health.

The chain recombines TRBV19 with TRBJ1-2. The germline CDR1 and CDR2 sequences are LNHDA and SQIVND (reference sequence). This CDR3 spans 14 amino acids. The CDR3 loop reads CASSIGSSNYVYTF.

The CDR3 spells CASSPRDRSSGANVLTF. This rearrangement joins TRBV7-9 to TRBJ2-6; TCRdb returns TRBD1, unconfirmable since there is no DNA. The CDR3 runs to 17 residues. Germline V lookup: CDR1 SEHNR, CDR2 FQNEAQ (reference sequence).

CDR3: CASSIGPSSSYNSPLHF. The chain employs TRBV5-1 and TRBJ1-6. The V gene's germline CDR1 is SGHRS and CDR2 YFSETQ. The CDR3 has 17 amino acids.

The gene calls are TRBV9 and TRBJ1-1; as DNA is missing, the TRBD1 call by TCRdb cannot be tested. Germline V gene lookup returns CDR1 SGDLS and CDR2 YYNGEE. This CDR3 comprises 14 residues. The CDR3 here is CASSVATSGAEAFF.

J is TRBJ2-1 and V is TRBV10-3; TCRdb gives TRBD2 as the D gene, but with no DNA this cannot be confirmed. This CDR3 spans 13 amino acids. The germline gives CDR1 ENHRY, CDR2 SYGVKD. CDR3 sequence: CAINSGPDNEQFF.

This chain connects TRBV7-9 to TRBJ1-6; TCRdb gives TRBD1 as the D gene, but with no DNA this cannot be confirmed. There are 15 residues in the CDR3. CDR1 is SEHNR, CDR2 FQNEAQ, per germline (reference sequence). The CDR3 sequence: CASSIRGLGNSPLHF. Combining the CDR3 with reference TRBV7-9 and TRBJ1-6 gives the whole variable domain DTGVSQNPRHKITKRGQNVTFRCDPISEHNRLYWYRQTLGQGPEFLTYFQNEAQLEKSRLLSDRFSAERPKGSFSTLEIQRTEQGDSAMYLCASSIRGLGNSPLHFGNGTRLTVT.

The V call is TRBV7-9, the J call TRBJ2-7. The CDR3 consists of 12 residues. CDR1 is SEHNR, CDR2 FQNEAQ, per germline (reference sequence). The CDR3 loop reads CASSFSVNEQYF.

The chain couples TRBV18 to TRBJ2-1. The CDR3 loop spans 15 amino acids. The V gene's germline CDR1 is KGHSH and CDR2 LQKENI. CDR3 in amino acids: CASSRVANVYNEQFF.

The V gene is TRBV3-1, the J gene TRBJ2-7; the TRBD2 assignment by TCRdb is unverifiable without DNA. Germline CDR1 LGHDT, CDR2 YNNKEL (reference sequence). The CDR3 is 14 residues long. The CDR3: CASSLRTSTYEQYF.

The chain joins TRBV27 to TRBJ2-7; the D call of TRBD2 rests on TCRdb alone, since no DNA is present to check it. Looked up from germline, CDR1 is MNHEY and CDR2 is SMNVEV (reference sequence). The CDR3 covers 15 residues. CDR3 in amino acids: CASSFLWTPPYEQYF.

The chain couples TRBV7-2 to TRBJ2-5; TCRdb calls TRBD1, which cannot be checked without DNA. The CDR3 loop spans 15 amino acids. Germline CDR1 is SGHTA and CDR2 is FQGNSA. The CDR3 is CASSLGAGAQETQYF.

The chain's CDR3 is CASSGLAGLSYNEQFF. The rearrangement joins TRBV5-1 to TRBJ2-1. The CDR3 extends over 16 amino acids. The germline CDR1 and CDR2 sequences are SGHRS and YFSETQ.

This sequence joins TRBV5-6 and TRBJ1-1. Germline V lookup: CDR1 SGHDT, CDR2 YYEEEE. CDR3 length: 15 residues. The CDR3 protein is CASSLYGPTNTEAFF.

The genes are TRBV20-1 and TRBJ2-2; TCRdb reports TRBD1, a call that lacks DNA to check it against. Looked up from germline, CDR1 is DFQATT and CDR2 is SNEGSKA (reference sequence). The CDR3 covers 14 residues. CDR3: CSAPRDGGTGELFF.

The rearrangement joins TRBV20-1 to TRBJ2-2; TCRdb returns TRBD2, unconfirmable since there is no DNA. CDR1 is DFQATT, CDR2 SNEGSKA, per germline (reference sequence). The CDR3 spans 16 residues. CDR3 protein: CSASPMERGNTGELFF.

The rearrangement uses TRBV11-1 and TRBJ2-7; TCRdb lists TRBD1, though no DNA is available to test this call. Germline CDR1 SGHAT, CDR2 FQDESV (reference sequence). This CDR3 is 13 amino acids long. The CDR3 sequence is CASSPPSRGEQYF.

The chain employs TRBV27 and TRBJ2-7; the TRBD2 assignment by TCRdb is unverifiable without DNA. The CDR3 covers 16 residues. Germline lookup yields CDR1 MNHEY and CDR2 SMNVEV (reference sequence). The CDR3 reads CASSTSTSGIGGEQYF.

The chain combines TRBV12-3 or TRBV12-4 with TRBJ1-1; lacking DNA, the TRBD1 call made by TCRdb goes unchecked. The CDR3 contains 15 residues. This CDR3 is CASTHRTGRNTEAFF.

V and J are TRBV29-1 and TRBJ2-2. Germline V gene sequence: CDR1 SQVTM, CDR2 ANQGSEA. The CDR3 covers 12 residues. CDR3 loop: CSVEADTGELFF.

The chain recombines TRBV23-1 with TRBJ2-7; TCRdb gives TRBD2 as the D gene, but with no DNA this cannot be confirmed. TRBV23-1 is known as an ORF, though its function is uncertain. The CDR3 is 14 residues long. The CDR3 loop is CAGSSGRAGSEQYF.

The chain couples TRBV28 to TRBJ2-7; as DNA is missing, the TRBD1 call by TCRdb cannot be tested. The germline gives CDR1 MDHEN, CDR2 SYDVKM. There are 14 residues in the CDR3. The CDR3 region is CASSFPGGSYEQYF.